Here is one T cell receptor beta chain with its context. Its target is unknown. This record belongs to a study of OX40 agonist ivuxolimab in advanced cancers. Germline V lookup: CDR1 WSHSY, CDR2 SAAADI. The CDR3 runs 14 residues. V dropped 9 bases and J dropped 6; count of bases not matched to a gene: 8. Findings and caveats of the study: At 0.1 to 3.0 mg/kg, CD4+ and CD8+ blood T cells expanded clonally by week 6.

Some clones are missing from TCRdb's copy, which holds only in-frame ones; the method was immunoSEQ multiplex PCR. Seen here are some 96,000 clones, about nine tenths observed once, and the top ten hold approximately 0.16%. The receptor's source is an adult with an advanced solid tumor such as melanoma, head and neck, liver or kidney cancer. The chain carries TRBV10-2 and TRBJ2-3, with TRBD2 matching 11 bases. This specimen consisted of CD4+ or CD8+ T cells sorted from blood, obtained in a trial of the OX40 agonist ivuxolimab. The CDR3 nucleotides read TGCGCCAGTATACTAGCGGGAGTTGCCGATACGCAGTATTTT. Its protein is CASILAGVADTQYF.